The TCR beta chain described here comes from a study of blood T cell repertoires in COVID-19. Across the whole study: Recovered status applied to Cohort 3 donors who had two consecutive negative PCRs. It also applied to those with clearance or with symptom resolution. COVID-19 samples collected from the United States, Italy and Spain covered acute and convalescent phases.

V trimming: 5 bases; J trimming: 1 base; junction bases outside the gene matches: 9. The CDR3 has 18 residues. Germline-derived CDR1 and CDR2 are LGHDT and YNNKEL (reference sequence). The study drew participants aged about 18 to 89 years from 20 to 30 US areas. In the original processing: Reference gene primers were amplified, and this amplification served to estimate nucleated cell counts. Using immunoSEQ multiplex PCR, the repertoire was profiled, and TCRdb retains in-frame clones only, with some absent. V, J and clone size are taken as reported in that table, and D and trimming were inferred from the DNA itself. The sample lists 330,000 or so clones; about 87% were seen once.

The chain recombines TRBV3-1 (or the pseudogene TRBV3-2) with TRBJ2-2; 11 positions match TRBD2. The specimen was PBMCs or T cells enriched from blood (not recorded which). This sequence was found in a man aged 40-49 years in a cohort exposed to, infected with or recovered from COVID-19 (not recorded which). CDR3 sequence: CASSSSGLAVMNTGELFF. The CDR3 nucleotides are TGTGCCAGCAGCTCCTCGGGACTAGCGGTAATGAACACCGGGGAGCTGTTTTTT.